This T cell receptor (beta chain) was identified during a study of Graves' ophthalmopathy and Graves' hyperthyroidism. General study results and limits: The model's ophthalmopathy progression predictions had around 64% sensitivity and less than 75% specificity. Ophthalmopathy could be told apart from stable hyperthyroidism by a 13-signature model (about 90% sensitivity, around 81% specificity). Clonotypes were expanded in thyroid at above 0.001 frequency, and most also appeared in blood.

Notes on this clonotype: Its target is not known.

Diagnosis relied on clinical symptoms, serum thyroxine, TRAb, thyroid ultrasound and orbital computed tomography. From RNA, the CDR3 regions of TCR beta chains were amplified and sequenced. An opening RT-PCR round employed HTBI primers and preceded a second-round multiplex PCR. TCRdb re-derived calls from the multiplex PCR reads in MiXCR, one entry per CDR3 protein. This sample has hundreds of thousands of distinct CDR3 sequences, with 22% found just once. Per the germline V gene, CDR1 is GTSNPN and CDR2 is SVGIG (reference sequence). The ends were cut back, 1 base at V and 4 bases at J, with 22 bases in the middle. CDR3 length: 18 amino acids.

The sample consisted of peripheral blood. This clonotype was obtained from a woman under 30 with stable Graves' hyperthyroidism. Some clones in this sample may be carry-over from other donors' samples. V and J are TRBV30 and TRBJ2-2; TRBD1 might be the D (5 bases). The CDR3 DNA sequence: TGTGCCTGGAGTGCAAACCCCACGGCCTTAGGGGTCACCGGGGAGCTGTTTTTT. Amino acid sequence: CAWSANPTALGVTGELFF.